The sequence of this TCR beta chain was determined in a study of regulatory T cells in long-lasting Graves disease. The study, taken as a whole, reports: Persistent disease samples used TRBV28, TRBJ1-2 and TRBJ2-5 preferentially. More public clonotypes were shared by persistent patients (2,741) than by new patients (roughly 930).

CDR3-region Arm-PCR and iRepertoire HTBI primers produced the TCR beta libraries. Original analysis: Identified segments across samples numbered about 60 TRBV and over eleven TRBJ. Via MiXCR, TCRdb re-called the multiplex PCR reads, giving one row per CDR3 protein. The V and J calls come from TCRdb's annotation, not from the publication. The sample lists 560,000 or so distinct CDR3 sequences; 16% were seen once. The CDR3 length is 14 residues. Germline-derived CDR1 and CDR2 are MNHNS and SASEGT. V lost 2 bases and J 7 bases, leaving 12 bases between the germline ends. The table lists this clonotype with a few counts. Its antigen is currently unknown. The time point: newly diagnosed GD, antithyroid drugs for less than 3 months. PBMC-derived RNA was used for the TCR library. Another study also made use of these data, one on T cells in Graves' hyperthyroidism and ophthalmopathy.

The material was peripheral blood mononuclear cells (PBMCs), obtained at new diagnosis, from a patient treated with antithyroid drugs. This receptor was identified in a man younger than 35 with Graves disease. The chain is built from TRBV6-1 and TRBJ1-5, with a possible D match to TRBD1 (6 bases). In nucleotides, the CDR3 is TGTGCCAGCAGTGAACCCCAGGGGACCCAGCCCCAGCATTTT. It codes for CASSEPQGTQPQHF.